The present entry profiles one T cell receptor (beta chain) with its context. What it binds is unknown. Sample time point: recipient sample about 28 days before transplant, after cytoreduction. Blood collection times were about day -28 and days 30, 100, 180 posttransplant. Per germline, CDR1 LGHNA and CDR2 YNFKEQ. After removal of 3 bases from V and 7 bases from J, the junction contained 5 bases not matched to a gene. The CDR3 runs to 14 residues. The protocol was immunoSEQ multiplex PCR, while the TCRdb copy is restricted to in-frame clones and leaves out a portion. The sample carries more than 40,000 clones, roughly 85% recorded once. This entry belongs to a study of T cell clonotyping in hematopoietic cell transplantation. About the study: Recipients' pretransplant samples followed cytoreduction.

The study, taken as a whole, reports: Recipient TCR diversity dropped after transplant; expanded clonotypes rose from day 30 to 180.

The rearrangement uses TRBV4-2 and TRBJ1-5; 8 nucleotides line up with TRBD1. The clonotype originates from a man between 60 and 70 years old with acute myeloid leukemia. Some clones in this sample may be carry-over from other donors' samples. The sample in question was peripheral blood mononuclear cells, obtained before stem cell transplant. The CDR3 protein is CASSQDRASQPQHF. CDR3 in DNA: TGTGCCAGCAGCCAGGACAGGGCAAGCCAGCCCCAGCATTTT.